This T cell receptor (beta chain) was sequenced in a study of molecular identifiers for immune sequencing clone quantification. Worth noting for this clonotype: Its antigen is unknown.

The study, taken as a whole, reports: Over 98% of effector molecules, yet under 1% of naive-cell molecules, were held by clones above 20 RNA copies.

V lost 6 bases and J 4 bases, leaving 16 bases between the germline ends. The CDR3 totals 15 residues. Germline lookup yields CDR1 LNHDA and CDR2 SQIVND (reference sequence). Each CDR3 protein gets one entry after TCRdb re-called the PCR reads with MiXCR. In the table there are approximately 550,000 distinct CDR3 sequences, about 22% of which are singletons. The clonotype was recovered from a human donor in good health. Some libraries in this study had Jurkat cell RNA spiked in. V and J are TRBV19 and TRBJ1-5, with unresolved D. Sequencing used naive CD8+ T cells from blood, with Jurkat cell RNA spiked in. The subset was: FACS-sorted CD8+CD4-CCR7+CD45RA+ naive T cells. CDR3 loop: CASSPGPLINQPQHF. The CDR3 DNA is TGTGCCAGTAGCCCAGGACCGTTGATTAATCAGCCCCAGCATTTT.